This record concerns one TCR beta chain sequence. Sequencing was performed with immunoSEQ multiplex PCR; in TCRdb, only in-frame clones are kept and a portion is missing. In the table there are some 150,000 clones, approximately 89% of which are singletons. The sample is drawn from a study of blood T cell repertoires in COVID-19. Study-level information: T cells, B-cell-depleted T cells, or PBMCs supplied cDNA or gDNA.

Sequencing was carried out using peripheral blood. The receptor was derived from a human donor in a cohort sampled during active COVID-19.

CDR3 nucleotide sequence: TGTGCCAGCAGCCAAGCGCAGGGTAAGTTGTCGCGTTCACCCCTCCACTTT. It is translated as CASSQAQGKLSRSPLHF. The rearrangement uses TRBV3-1 (or the pseudogene TRBV3-2) and TRBJ1-6; TRBD1 might be the D (5 bases). The V end was cut by 1 base, the J end by 9 bases, with 19 bases between. Germline V CDR1 and CDR2: LGHDT, YNNKEL (reference sequence). This CDR3 region has 17 residues.